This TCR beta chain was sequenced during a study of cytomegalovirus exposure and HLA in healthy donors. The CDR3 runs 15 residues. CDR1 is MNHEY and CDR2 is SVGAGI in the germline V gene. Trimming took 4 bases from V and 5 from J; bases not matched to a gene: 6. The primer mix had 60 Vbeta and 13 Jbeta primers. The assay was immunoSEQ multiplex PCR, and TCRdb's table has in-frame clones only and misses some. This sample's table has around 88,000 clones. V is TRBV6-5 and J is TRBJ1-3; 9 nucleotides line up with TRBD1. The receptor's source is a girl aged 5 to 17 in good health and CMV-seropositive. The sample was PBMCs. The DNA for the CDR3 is TGTGCCAGCAGTTTTGCCGGGACAGGGCGAAACACCATATATTTT. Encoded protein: CASSFAGTGRNTIYF.